This T cell receptor beta chain was captured by sequencing in a study of long-term antiretroviral therapy in people with HIV. Points from the study as a whole: Data on ART adherence, viral resistance or therapy changes were unavailable. Transplant donor controls retained higher diversity, though diversity increased after ART.

Germline loops: CDR1 MNHEY, CDR2 SMNVEV (reference sequence). Trimming cost V 1 base and J 7 bases, with 11 bases left between them. CDR3 size: 14 residues. Sequencing relied on immunoSEQ assay v3.0, run at survey level. Repertoires were generated with immunoSEQ multiplex PCR, while TCRdb's copy carries only in-frame clones and drops some. Counted here are roughly 35,000 clones, over 75% occurring once; the ten biggest clones make up around 4.4%. A remark on this clone: Its antigen is currently unknown.

Participants who had HIV were, without exception, treated in the United States. The sequence was obtained from a man between 18 and 29 years old with HIV. Here the sequenced sample was unsorted PBMCs, taken about 3.5 years after starting antiretroviral therapy. The rearrangement uses TRBV27 and TRBJ1-5; tentatively, D is TRBD1 (5 bases). The CDR3 loop is CASSLWGSEQPQHF. DNA for the CDR3: TGTGCCAGCAGTTTATGGGGGTCTGAGCAGCCCCAGCATTTT.